The 22 T cell receptor beta chains presented below share a single source sample, sequenced in a study of cytomegalovirus exposure and HLA in healthy donors (dated by TCRdb to about 2017). Library prep was done by the immunoSEQ multiplex PCR assay. A mixture of 60 forward primers for TCR Vbeta segments and 13 reverse primers for TCR Jbeta segments was used in the multiplex PCR. Entries here come from immuneACCESS through TCRdb and include only in-frame sequences with V and J called. Some clones fail to appear in such tables; in the studies checked, an unresolved V gene covers under half of the shortfall, and the cause of the remainder is unknown. The sample records tens of thousands of clones, around 81% of which are singletons. The ten largest clones capture approximately 1.5% of the sample. Source material: PBMCs. The receptors come from a man aged 40-49 years in good health and CMV-seronegative.

The rearrangement links TRBV18 to TRBJ1-1; D call uncertain. The V end lost 6 bases, the J end lost 4 bases, and 12 bases lay between the germline ends. Germline V gene data show CDR1 as KGHSH and CDR2 as LQKENI. This CDR3 is 13 amino acids long. The CDR3 region has the DNA TGTGCCAGCTCGCAAGGAGAGGCCACTGAAGCTTTCTTT. This codes for CASSQGEATEAFF.

The V call is TRBV6-5, the J call TRBJ2-1; possibly TRBD2 for D (5 bases). V was clipped by 6 bases and J by 3 bases, with 9 bases between them. Germline V CDR1 and CDR2: MNHEY, SVGAGI. This CDR3 spans 13 amino acids. CDR3 amino acids: CASRRDFYNEQFF. DNA for the CDR3: TGTGCCAGCAGACGGGATTTCTACAATGAGCAGTTCTTC.

V usage is TRBV7-9 and J usage is TRBJ2-7; 11 nucleotides line up with TRBD2. V lost 5 bases and J lost 3; bases outside the gene matches: 3. This CDR3 region has 14 residues. Germline CDR1 and CDR2: SEHNR and FQNEAQ (reference sequence). CDR3 nucleotides: TGTGCCAGCAGCGCGACTAGCGGGAACTACGAGCAGTACTTC. Residues: CASSATSGNYEQYF. Full variable domain (missing parts from reference TRBV7-9 and TRBJ2-7): DTGVSQNPRHKITKRGQNVTFRCDPISEHNRLYWYRQTLGQGPEFLTYFQNEAQLEKSRLLSDRFSAERPKGSFSTLEIQRTEQGDSAMYLCASSATSGNYEQYFGPGTRLTVT.

This chain connects TRBV28 to TRBJ1-2, with D perhaps matching TRBD1 (5 bases). This CDR3 has 13 residues. The germline V gene encodes CDR1 MDHEN and CDR2 SYDVKM. The germline V and J ends were trimmed by 7 bases and 8 bases, with 17 bases remaining between them. The DNA of the CDR3 is TGTGCCAGCACCTCGGGGCAGGGAGGAGGCTACACCTTC. It codes for CASTSGQGGGYTF.

The chain is built from TRBV5-1 and TRBJ2-1, with D unclear. The CDR3 contains 14 residues. CDR1 is SGHRS, CDR2 YFSETQ, per germline. Deletions cut 0 bases from V and 2 bases from J, with 6 bases between. The CDR3 reads CASSLGETYNEQFF. The CDR3, as DNA: TGCGCCAGCAGCTTGGGTGAGACCTACAATGAGCAGTTCTTC.

The rearrangement links TRBV5-1 to TRBJ2-3; 13 nucleotides match TRBD2. The CDR3 extends over 16 amino acids. CDR1 and CDR2 (germline): SGHRS, YFSETQ. Germline trimming cut 3 bases from V and 9 bases from J; bases unmatched to any gene: 10. The CDR3 region is CASSYEGTSGITTQYF. CDR3 nucleotides: TGCGCCAGCAGCTACGAAGGGACTAGCGGGATCACAACGCAGTATTTT. Together with reference TRBV5-1 and TRBJ2-3, the CDR3 gives the full variable domain: KAGVTQTPRYLIKTRGQQVTLSCSPISGHRSVSWYQQTPGQGLQFLFEYFSETQRNKGNFPGRFSGRQFSNSRSEMNVSTLELGDSALYLCASSYEGTSGITTQYFGPGTRLTVL.

This clone was recorded a few times. V is TRBV6-1 and J is TRBJ2-7; possibly TRBD2 for D (5 bases). V was clipped by 6 bases and J by 3 bases, with 15 bases between them. CDR1 MNHNS and CDR2 SASEGT come from the germline V gene. The CDR3 is made up of 14 amino acids. CDR3 amino acids: CASRPIGRGYEQYF. The CDR3 DNA reads TGTGCCAGCAGGCCCATCGGACGGGGCTACGAGCAGTACTTC.

V and J are TRBV4-1 and TRBJ1-2; unclear D gene. Germline CDR1 reads MGHRA; CDR2 reads YSYEKL. This CDR3 spans 14 amino acids. V lost 0 bases and J 8 bases, leaving 13 bases between the germline ends. CDR3 amino acids: CASSQEGGSRGYTF. The CDR3 DNA follows: TGCGCCAGCAGCCAAGAGGGAGGGTCGAGAGGCTACACCTTC.

In its sample, this clone was seen a few times. Germline is not matched at one junction end, which may reflect a read error. This chain uses TRBV7-7 with TRBJ2-7, with 9 bases that match TRBD2. Looked up from germline, CDR1 is SSHAT and CDR2 is FNYEAQ (reference sequence). This CDR3 is 18 amino acids long. The DNA for the CDR3 is TGTGCTAGCAGCCCCCAGAAGATTCGCGGGAGGGTGGCCTACGAGCAGTACTTC. It is translated as CASSPQKIRGRVAYEQYF.

This rearrangement joins TRBV18 to TRBJ1-6, with 8 nucleotides matching TRBD1. Germline V gene lookup returns CDR1 KGHSH and CDR2 LQKENI. The length of the CDR3 is 13 residues. V lost 3 bases, J lost 10 bases, and 2 bases stayed unmatched. The DNA of the CDR3 is TGTGCCAGCTCACCTGACAGGGGATCACCCCTCCACTTT. Amino acid sequence: CASSPDRGSPLHF.

This clone appeared a few times. The rearrangement joins TRBV15 to TRBJ2-6; D perhaps matches TRBD1 (6 bases). The germline V and J ends were trimmed by 5 bases and 2 bases, with 10 bases remaining between them. Germline V gene lookup returns CDR1 LNHNV and CDR2 YYDKDF (reference sequence). The CDR3 consists of 15 residues. This CDR3 reads CATSVQGAGANVLTF. Here the CDR3 DNA reads TGTGCCACCAGCGTACAGGGCGCTGGGGCCAACGTCCTGACTTTC. The full variable domain, completed using reference TRBV15 and TRBJ2-6, is DAMVIQNPRYQVTQFGKPVTLSCSQTLNHNVMYWYQQKSSQAPKLLFHYYDKDFNNEADTPDNFQSRRPNTSFCFLDIRSPGLGDTAMYLCATSVQGAGANVLTFGAGSRLTVL.

The chain uses TRBV5-6 and TRBJ2-1, with a tentative D call TRBD2 (5 bases). The length of the CDR3 is 15 residues. Looked up from germline, CDR1 is SGHDT and CDR2 is YYEEEE. V shed 3 bases and J shed 12 bases, with 22 bases lying between them. The CDR3 DNA follows: TGTGCCAGCAGCTCTCCCACACTAGATCCACGATTGCAGTTCTTC. Its protein is CASSSPTLDPRLQFF. Combining the CDR3 with reference TRBV5-6 and TRBJ2-1 gives the whole variable domain DAGVTQSPTHLIKTRGQQVTLRCSPKSGHDTVSWYQQALGQGPQFIFQYYEEEERQRGNFPDRFSGHQFPNYSSELNVNALLLGDSALYLCASSSPTLDPRLQFFGPGTRLTVL.

This rearrangement joins TRBV9 to TRBJ1-5, with 7 bases aligning to TRBD1. The V gene end was trimmed by 3 bases and the J gene end by 3 bases; junction bases not matched to a gene: 12. Per germline, CDR1 SGDLS and CDR2 YYNGEE. This CDR3 has 17 amino acids. CDR3 sequence: CASSGGTVNGANQPQHF. CDR3 bases: TGTGCCAGCAGCGGGGGGACAGTTAATGGCGCCAATCAGCCCCAGCATTTT.

This chain connects TRBV19 to TRBJ2-3; TRBD1 is a possible D gene (6 bases). The CDR3 loop spans 14 amino acids. Germline V lookup: CDR1 LNHDA, CDR2 SQIVND (reference sequence). V dropped 2 bases and J dropped 2 bases, with 8 bases sitting between them. CDR3 loop: CASSIRGTTDTQYF. DNA of the CDR3: TGTGCCAGTAGTATAAGGGGGACCACAGATACGCAGTATTTT.

The chain joins TRBV5-4 to TRBJ2-1; perhaps TRBD1 as D (5 bases). This CDR3 spans 16 amino acids. Germline-derived CDR1 and CDR2 are SGHNT and YYREEE (reference sequence). Trimming shortened V by 4 bases and J by 0 bases, and 14 bases separated the two germline ends. Here the CDR3 reads CASSTQGVTSYNEQFF. DNA of the CDR3: TGTGCCAGCAGCACTCAAGGGGTCACCTCCTACAATGAGCAGTTCTTC.

The V gene is TRBV6-6, the J gene TRBJ1-2; TRBD1 might be the D (5 bases). The CDR3 contains 15 residues. Germline V gene sequence: CDR1 MNHNY, CDR2 SVGAGI (reference sequence). Trimming removed 3 bases at V and 4 bases at J, with 15 bases between. The CDR3 reads CASSYKGDPSYGYTF. In DNA, the CDR3 is TGTGCCAGCAGTTATAAAGGGGATCCCAGCTATGGCTACACCTTC.

In its sample, this clone was seen a few times. The gene calls are TRBV2 and TRBJ1-5; weak D call: TRBD1 (5 bases). Looked up from germline, CDR1 is SNHLY and CDR2 is FYNNEI. The V end lost 5 bases, the J end lost 3 bases, and 11 bases lay between the germline ends. This CDR3 region has 14 residues. Here the CDR3 DNA reads TGTGCCAGCAGTCCTGAGACAGTCAATCAGCCCCAGCATTTT. This translates into CASSPETVNQPQHF.

The chain joins TRBV29-1 to TRBJ1-3, with TRBD1 identical over 7 bases. The CDR3 length is 13 residues. J gave up 2 bases and V 4 bases, and 2 bases lay outside the gene matches. CDR1 is SQVTM, CDR2 ANQGSEA, per germline. In DNA, the CDR3 is TGCAGCGTTGGGGACAGAACTGGAAACACCATATATTTT. Translated, it gives CSVGDRTGNTIYF.

This clone occurred a few times. The CDR3 sequence is CASSPRTNYQPQHF. The CDR3 DNA follows: TGTGCCAGCAGTCCTCGGACAAACTATCAGCCCCAGCATTTT. V usage is TRBV6-1 and J usage is TRBJ1-5; D may be TRBD1 (5 bases). There are 14 residues in the CDR3. V was shortened by 5 bases and J by 5 bases, with 13 bases between the two germline ends. Germline V gene lookup returns CDR1 MNHNS and CDR2 SASEGT.

Points on this clone: One end of the junction varies from germline; a read error may be responsible. CDR3 coding DNA: TGTGCCAGCAGCCTAACCTCTCAGGGGGCCAATCAGCCCCAGCATTTT. Its translation: CASSLTSQGANQPQHF. The chain is built from TRBV7-3 and TRBJ1-5; TRBD1 matches at 8 bases. The V gene's germline CDR1 is SGHTA and CDR2 FQGTGA. This CDR3 comprises 16 residues.

The rearrangement joins TRBV5-6 to TRBJ2-1, with D perhaps TRBD2 (6 bases). The CDR3 is 16 residues long. Trimming shortened V by 0 bases and J by 1 base, and 11 bases separated the two germline ends. Per the germline V gene, CDR1 is SGHDT and CDR2 is YYEEEE. In nucleotides, the CDR3 is TGTGCCAGCAGCTTGGGGGCGGGAACTTCCTACAATGAGCAGTTCTTC. Translated, it gives CASSLGAGTSYNEQFF.

The chain carries TRBV2 and TRBJ2-3, with D unresolved. The CDR3 is 14 amino acids. Germline CDR1 and CDR2: SNHLY and FYNNEI. V was clipped by 8 bases and J by 0 bases, with 12 bases between them. The CDR3: CASQPVQSTDTQYF. The CDR3 coding sequence is TGTGCCAGCCAGCCCGTACAGAGCACAGATACGCAGTATTTT.